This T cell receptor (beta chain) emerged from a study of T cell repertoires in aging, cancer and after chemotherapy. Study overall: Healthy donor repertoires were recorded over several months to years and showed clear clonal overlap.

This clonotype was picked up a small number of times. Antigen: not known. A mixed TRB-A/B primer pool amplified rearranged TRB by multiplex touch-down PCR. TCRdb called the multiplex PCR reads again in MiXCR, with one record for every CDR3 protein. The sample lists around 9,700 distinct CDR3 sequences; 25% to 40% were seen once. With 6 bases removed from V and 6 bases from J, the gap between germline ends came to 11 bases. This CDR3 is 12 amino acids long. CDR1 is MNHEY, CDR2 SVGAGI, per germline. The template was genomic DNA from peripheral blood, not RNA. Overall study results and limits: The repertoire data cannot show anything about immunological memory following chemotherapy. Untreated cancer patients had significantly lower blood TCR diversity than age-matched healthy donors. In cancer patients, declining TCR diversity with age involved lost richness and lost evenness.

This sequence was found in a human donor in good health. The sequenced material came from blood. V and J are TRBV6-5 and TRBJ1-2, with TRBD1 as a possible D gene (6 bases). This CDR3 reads CASRVGGHGYTF. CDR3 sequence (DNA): TGTGCCAGCAGGGTAGGGGGTCATGGCTACACCTTC.